This is a list of T cell receptor beta chains from one sample in a study of blood T cell repertoires in COVID-19. Generated by immunoSEQ multiplex PCR, the TCRdb table keeps only in-frame clones and is missing some. In the table there are about 360,000 clones, 81% of which are singletons. Sequencing input: peripheral blood. These TCRs come from a human donor with acute or convalescent COVID-19. The donor label of this sample is uncertain. Each CDR3 is given with its conserved first and last residue. The D gene is left open where the match is weak. Clone sizes are given selectively: once, few, many, or a class where the clone is expanded.

D	size	V	J	CDR3	DNA
NA	NA	TRBV27	TRBJ1-2	CAIRGGRFLVSNYGYTF	TGTGCCATACGGGGGGGGCGATTTCTTGTTTCTAACTATGGCTACACCTTC
NA	NA	TRBV6-6	TRBJ2-7	CASRKLGGSVDEQYF	TGTGCCAGCAGGAAATTAGGGGGATCGGTGGACGAGCAGTACTTC
NA	once	TRBV18	TRBJ1-5	CASSLDITSNQPQHF	TGTGCCAGCTCCCTCGACATCACTAGCAATCAGCCCCAGCATTTT
TRBD1	NA	TRBV28	TRBJ1-1	CASRRLTGGAFF	TGTGCCAGCAGACGCCTGACAGGGGGAGCTTTCTTT
NA	NA	TRBV19	TRBJ1-3	CASSIGSQLRRNTIYF	TGTGCCAGTAGTATAGGATCCCAGCTAAGGAGGAACACCATATATTTT
TRBD1	NA	TRBV19	TRBJ2-6	CASSMGQGVTGANVLTF	TGTGCCAGTAGTATGGGGCAGGGGGTAACTGGGGCCAACGTCCTGACTTTC
TRBD2	NA	TRBV29-1	TRBJ2-1	CSVEEEASGRKEFF	TGCAGCGTTGAAGAGGAAGCTAGCGGGAGGAAAGAGTTCTTC
TRBD1	NA	TRBV15	TRBJ1-2	CATSRELGQGDYGYTF	TGTGCCACCAGCAGAGAGCTGGGTCAGGGGGACTATGGCTACACCTTC
NA	NA	TRBV6-6	TRBJ2-2	CASQRRFSNTGELFF	TGTGCCAGCCAGAGGAGGTTTTCGAACACCGGGGAGCTGTTTTTT
NA	NA	TRBV7-2	TRBJ1-4	CASSFRGEKLFF	TGTGCCAGCAGCTTCAGGGGTGAAAAACTGTTTTTT
NA	NA	TRBV6-4	TRBJ1-1	CASSVEVRSTEAFF	TGTGCCAGCAGTGTAGAGGTGAGAAGCACTGAAGCTTTCTTT
TRBD1	NA	TRBV6-5	TRBJ1-1	CASRTLQGAGTEAFF	TGTGCCAGCAGAACACTACAGGGGGCAGGGACTGAAGCTTTCTTT
NA	NA	TRBV15	TRBJ2-1	CATSKSSLDSRQFF	TGTGCCACCAGCAAGTCAAGTCTAGACTCCCGCCAGTTCTTC
NA	NA	TRBV5-5	TRBJ1-2	CASSGAEGFRNYGYTF	TGTGCCAGCAGCGGAGCAGAGGGTTTTCGGAACTATGGCTACACCTTC
NA	NA	TRBV20-1	TRBJ1-1	CSASRGMNTEAFF	TGCAGTGCTAGTAGGGGAATGAACACTGAAGCTTTCTTT
NA	NA	TRBV30	TRBJ1-3	CAWSVRGNTIYF	TGTGCCTGGAGTGTTAGAGGAAACACCATATATTTT
NA	few	TRBV6-5	TRBJ1-6	CASSTAYPNSPLHF	TGTGCCAGCAGTACCGCCTACCCCAATTCACCCCTCCACTTT
NA	NA	TRBV5-4	TRBJ1-2	CASSLRVGDYGYTF	TGTGCCAGCAGCTTGCGGGTGGGAGACTATGGCTACACCTTC
NA	once	TRBV6-5	TRBJ2-2	CAGLSTNTGELFF	TGTGCCGGACTTTCGACGAACACCGGGGAGCTGTTTTTT
TRBD2	few	TRBV15	TRBJ2-2	CATSRLTSGYTGELFF	TGTGCCACCAGCAGATTGACTAGCGGATACACCGGGGAGCTGTTTTTT
NA	NA	TRBV3-1/TRBV3-2	TRBJ2-7	CASSQDRLAYEQYF	TGTGCCAGCAGCCAAGACAGGTTAGCCTACGAGCAGTACTTC
NA	NA	TRBV5-1	TRBJ1-1	CASSLRGFTEAFF	TGCGCCAGCAGCTTACGAGGGTTCACTGAAGCTTTCTTT
NA	NA	TRBV18	TRBJ2-5	CASSPRTVNANTKGETQYF	TGTGCCAGCTCACCTCGGACAGTTAACGCCAATACTAAAGGGGAGACCCAGTACTTC